Below, 16 T cell receptor beta chains from the same sample are listed, as sequenced in a study of blood T cell repertoires in COVID-19. Profiled with immunoSEQ multiplex PCR; TCRdb holds only in-frame clones, not every one. The sample carries approximately 350,000 clones, around 88% recorded once. The sequenced material came from peripheral blood. These receptors were obtained from a man younger than 40 with active or convalescent COVID-19.

This rearrangement joins TRBV5-6 to TRBJ2-1, with D possibly TRBD2 on 6 matching bases. Per the germline V gene, CDR1 is SGHDT and CDR2 is YYEEEE. This CDR3 has 12 amino acids. Between the trimmed V and J ends, which lost 4 bases and 14 bases, there was a span of 16 bases. The CDR3 region is CASSRLRDSEFF. The CDR3 DNA follows: TGTGCCAGCAGCCGTCTCCGGGACTCCGAGTTCTTC.

CDR3 amino acids: CASARDWDYEQYF. DNA of the CDR3: TGTGCCAGCGCCCGGGACTGGGACTACGAGCAGTACTTC. The chain joins TRBV7-3 to TRBJ2-7; D is perhaps TRBD2 (6 bases). The CDR3 has 13 amino acids. V was pared by 8 bases and J by 3 bases, with 14 bases between. Germline CDR1 SGHTA, CDR2 FQGTGA. The full variable domain, in which reference TRBV7-3 and TRBJ2-7 provide the parts outside the CDR3, is GAGVSQTPSNKVTEKGKYVELRCDPISGHTALYWYRQSLGQGPEFLIYFQGTGAADDSGLPNDRFFAVRPEGSVSTLKIQRTERGDSAVYLCASARDWDYEQYFGPGTRLTVT.

The chain combines TRBV7-8 with TRBJ1-5, with D possibly matching TRBD1 (6 bases). Trimming took off 4 bases at V and 4 bases at J, with 11 bases between the two ends. The CDR3 totals 14 residues. Germline V CDR1 and CDR2: SGHVS, FQNEAQ. The CDR3 reads CASSYETGNQPQHF. In nucleotides, the CDR3 is TGTGCCAGCAGCTATGAGACAGGTAATCAGCCCCAGCATTTT.

This chain links TRBV12-5 with TRBJ2-3; TRBD2 matches at 8 bases. V shed 3 bases and J 6 bases; nucleotides not matched to a gene: 8. CDR1 is LGHNT and CDR2 is FRNRAP in the germline V gene. The CDR3 spans 15 residues. The chain's CDR3 is CASGFSGGGLDTQYF. The CDR3 nucleotides are TGTGCTAGTGGTTTTTCGGGGGGGGGCCTGGATACGCAGTATTTT. Variable domain in full (rest from reference TRBV12-5 and TRBJ2-3): DARVTQTPRHKVTEMGQEVTMRCQPILGHNTVFWYRQTMMQGLELLAYFRNRAPLDDSGMPKDRFSAEMPDATLATLKIQPSEPRDSAVYFCASGFSGGGLDTQYFGPGTRLTVL.

This chain connects TRBV7-2 to TRBJ1-2; the D gene is possibly TRBD1 (6 bases). The V gene's germline CDR1 is SGHTA and CDR2 FQGNSA. The CDR3 extends over 15 amino acids. Deletions cut 4 bases from V and 0 bases from J, with 12 bases between. The CDR3, as DNA: TGTGCCAGCAGCTCATTGGGGGCCTCTAACTATGGCTACACCTTC. It codes for CASSSLGASNYGYTF. Based on the CDR3 plus reference TRBV7-2 and TRBJ1-2, the full variable domain is GAGVSQSPSNKVTEKGKDVELRCDPISGHTALYWYRQSLGQGLEFLIYFQGNSAPDKSGLPSDRFSAERTGGSVSTLTIQRTQQEDSAVYLCASSSLGASNYGYTFGSGTRLTVV.

J is TRBJ2-5 and V is TRBV3-1 (or the pseudogene TRBV3-2); 7 nucleotides line up with TRBD2. The trim removed 5 bases at V and 1 base at J, leaving 1 base unmatched. CDR1 and CDR2 (germline): LGHDT, YNNKEL (reference sequence). This CDR3 comprises 13 residues. The CDR3 nucleotides read TGTGCCAGCAGCGGGACTACCCAAGAGACCCAGTACTTC. Amino acids: CASSGTTQETQYF.

The chain has TRBV27 and TRBJ2-7; D unclear. Germline CDR1 is MNHEY and CDR2 is SMNVEV (reference sequence). The CDR3 runs 14 residues. The ends were cut back, 3 bases at V and 2 bases at J, with 11 bases in the middle. CDR3 protein: CASSFHNAAYEQYF. CDR3 sequence (DNA): TGTGCCAGCAGTTTTCACAACGCCGCCTACGAGCAGTACTTC.

This chain uses TRBV3-1 (or the pseudogene TRBV3-2) with TRBJ2-1; the D gene is possibly TRBD2 (5 bases). Trimming stripped 1 base from V and 2 bases from J, with 12 bases between. This CDR3 contains 16 residues. CDR1 is LGHDT, CDR2 YNNKEL, per germline (reference sequence). The CDR3 region has the DNA TGTGCCAGCAGCCAAGGAGGATCTAGCACCTACAATGAGCAGTTCTTC. Protein sequence: CASSQGGSSTYNEQFF.

The chain recombines TRBV4-3 with TRBJ2-5, with a tentative D call TRBD2 (5 bases). V shed 2 bases and J shed 4 bases, with 8 bases lying between them. The CDR3 runs to 13 residues. CDR1 and CDR2 from the germline V gene are LGHNA and YSLEER. This chain's CDR3 is CASSQLGGETQYF. For the CDR3, the DNA is TGCGCCAGCAGCCAATTAGGAGGAGAGACCCAGTACTTC.

J is TRBJ1-6 and V is TRBV27, with D perhaps TRBD1 (6 bases). In germline, CDR1 is MNHEY, CDR2 SMNVEV (reference sequence). The CDR3 is made up of 14 amino acids. With 3 bases removed from V and 6 bases from J, the gap between germline ends came to 9 bases. CDR3 amino acids: CASSFGRGNSPLHF. The DNA for the CDR3 is TGTGCCAGCAGTTTTGGCAGGGGTAATTCACCCCTCCACTTT.

The CDR3 coding sequence is TGCGCCAGCAGTGCCGGGACACCAGCCAAAAACATTCAGTACTTC. Protein product: CASSAGTPAKNIQYF. This sequence joins TRBV10-2 and TRBJ2-4, with D perhaps matching TRBD1 (6 bases). V was pared by 4 bases and J by 0 bases, with 10 bases between. CDR1 and CDR2 (germline): WSHSY, SAAADI. CDR3 length: 15 amino acids.

This sequence joins TRBV12-5 and TRBJ1-2; 9 bases agree with TRBD1. This CDR3 contains 16 residues. CDR1 and CDR2 from the germline V gene are LGHNT and FRNRAP. Trimming removed 4 bases from V and 2 bases from J; junction bases left unmatched: 8. The CDR3: CASGSSPGQGNYGYTF. In DNA form, the CDR3 reads TGTGCTAGTGGTTCCTCTCCGGGACAGGGAAACTATGGCTACACCTTC.

This sequence joins TRBV23-1 and TRBJ2-1, with 7 positions matching TRBD2. TRBV23-1 is identified as an open reading frame with a role that is uncertain. There are 17 residues in the CDR3. V trimming: 2 bases; J trimming: 5 bases; junction bases outside the gene matches: 12. This CDR3 reads CASSQGGVSVRDNEQFF. CDR3 coding DNA: TGCGCCAGCAGTCAAGGGGGGGTATCAGTACGGGACAATGAGCAGTTCTTC.

In its sample, this clone was seen a few times. At the DNA level, this CDR3 is encoded by other sequences in the same sample as well. The chain couples TRBV3-1 (or the pseudogene TRBV3-2) to TRBJ1-4; the D gene is possibly TRBD1 (6 bases). Trimming pared 0 bases from V and 3 bases from J, leaving 8 bases between. The CDR3 contains 15 residues. Germline loops: CDR1 LGHDT, CDR2 YNNKEL (reference sequence). CDR3 amino acids: CASSQDRGSNEKLFF. CDR3 sequence (DNA): TGTGCCAGCAGCCAAGATAGGGGGTCTAATGAAAAACTGTTTTTT.

As DNA, the CDR3 is TGTGCCACCAGCAGAGATCGACAGGCGCCCAATGAGCAGTTCTTC. It codes for CATSRDRQAPNEQFF. The V call is TRBV15, the J call TRBJ2-1, with D maybe TRBD1 (6 bases). V lost 0 bases, J lost 6 bases, and 12 bases lay in between. Germline CDR1 LNHNV, CDR2 YYDKDF (reference sequence). The CDR3 consists of 15 residues. Drawing the rest from reference TRBV15 and TRBJ2-1, the complete variable domain is DAMVIQNPRYQVTQFGKPVTLSCSQTLNHNVMYWYQQKSSQAPKLLFHYYDKDFNNEADTPDNFQSRRPNTSFCFLDIRSPGLGDTAMYLCATSRDRQAPNEQFFGPGTRLTVL.

V gene TRBV6-2 or TRBV6-3 combines with J gene TRBJ2-5, with TRBD2 identical over 13 bases. The junction had 9 bases not matched to a gene; V was cut back by 6 bases and J by 5 bases. This CDR3 comprises 16 residues. Germline CDR1 MNHEY, CDR2 SVGEGT. The CDR3 sequence is CASSPLQLAGGETQYF. The DNA of the CDR3 is TGTGCCAGCAGCCCCCTACAACTAGCGGGAGGGGAGACCCAGTACTTC.